This T cell receptor (beta chain) derives from a study of shared clonotypes between healthy human individuals. As handled by the study authors: From ImmunoSEQ came sequences covering only the junction and carrying no quality scores, so filtering differed. Produced via immunoSEQ multiplex PCR; TCRdb's table is partial and in-frame only. Clone size and V and J calls were adopted from that table, with D and trimming inferred from the DNA. The data show 450,000 to 600,000 clones, with less than 80% seen just once and 12% held by the top ten. With 2 bases removed from V and 3 bases from J, the gap between germline ends came to 11 bases. Per the germline V gene, CDR1 is SGHAT and CDR2 is FQDESV (reference sequence). This CDR3 comprises 16 residues.

The TCR comes from a middle-aged woman in good health. Some clones in this sample may be carry-over from other donors' samples. The chain recombines TRBV11-1 with TRBJ2-6; D not resolved. The sequencing input was PBMCs. CDR3 protein: CASSLPGRFGANVLTF. The CDR3 DNA reads TGTGCCAGCAGCTTACCGGGCCGGTTTGGGGCCAACGTCCTGACTTTC.